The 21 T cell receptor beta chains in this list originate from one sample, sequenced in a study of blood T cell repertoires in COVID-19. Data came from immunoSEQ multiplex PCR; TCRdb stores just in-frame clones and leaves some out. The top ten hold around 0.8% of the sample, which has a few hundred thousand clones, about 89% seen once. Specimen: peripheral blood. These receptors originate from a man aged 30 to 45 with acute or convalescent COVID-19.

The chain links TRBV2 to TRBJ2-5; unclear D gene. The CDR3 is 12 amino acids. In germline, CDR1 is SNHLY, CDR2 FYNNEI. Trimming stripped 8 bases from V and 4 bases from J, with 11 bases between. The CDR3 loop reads CASSVSGETQYF. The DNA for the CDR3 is TGTGCCAGCTCCGTCTCCGGAGAGACCCAGTACTTC. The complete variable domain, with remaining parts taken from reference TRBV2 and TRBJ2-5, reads EPEVTQTPSHQVTQMGQEVILRCVPISNHLYFYWYRQILGQKVEFLVSFYNNEISEKSEIFDDQFSVERPDGSNFTLKIRSTKLEDSAMYFCASSVSGETQYFGPGTRLLVL.

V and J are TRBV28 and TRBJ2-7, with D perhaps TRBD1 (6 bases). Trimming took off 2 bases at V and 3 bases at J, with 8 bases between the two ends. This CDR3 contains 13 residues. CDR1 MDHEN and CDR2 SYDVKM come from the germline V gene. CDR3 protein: CASSLGGHYEQYF. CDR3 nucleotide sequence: TGTGCCAGCAGTTTAGGGGGACACTACGAGCAGTACTTC.

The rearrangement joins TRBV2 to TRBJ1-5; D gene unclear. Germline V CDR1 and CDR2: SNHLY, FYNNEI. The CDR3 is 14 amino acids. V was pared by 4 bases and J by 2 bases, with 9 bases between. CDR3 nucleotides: TGTGCCAGCAGTGCGGACGGGGGCAATCAGCCCCAGCATTTT. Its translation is CASSADGGNQPQHF.

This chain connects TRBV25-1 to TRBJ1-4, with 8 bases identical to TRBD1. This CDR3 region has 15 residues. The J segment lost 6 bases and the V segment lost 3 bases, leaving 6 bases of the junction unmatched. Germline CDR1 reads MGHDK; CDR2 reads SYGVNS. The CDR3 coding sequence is TGTGCCAGCAGTGACTTGGACAGGGTGGATGAAAAACTGTTTTTT. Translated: CASSDLDRVDEKLFF.

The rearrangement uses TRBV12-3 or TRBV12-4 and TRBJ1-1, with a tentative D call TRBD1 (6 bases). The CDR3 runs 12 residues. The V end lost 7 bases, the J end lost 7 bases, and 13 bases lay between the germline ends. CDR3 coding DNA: TGTGCCAGCACCCTAGGGGGGGTTGAAGCTTTCTTT. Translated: CASTLGGVEAFF.

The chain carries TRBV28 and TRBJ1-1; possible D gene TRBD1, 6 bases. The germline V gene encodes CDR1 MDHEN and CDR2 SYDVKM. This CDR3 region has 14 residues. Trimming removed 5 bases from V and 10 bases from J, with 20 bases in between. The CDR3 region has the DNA TGTGCCAGCAGTGCCCCGGGGGGGCGCTATATAGCTTTCTTT. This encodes CASSAPGGRYIAFF.

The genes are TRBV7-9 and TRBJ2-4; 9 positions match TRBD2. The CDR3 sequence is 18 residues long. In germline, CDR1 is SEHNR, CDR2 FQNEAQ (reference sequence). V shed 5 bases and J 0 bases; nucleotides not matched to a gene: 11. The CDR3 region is CASSPGAASGVAKNIQYF. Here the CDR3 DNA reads TGTGCCAGCAGCCCCGGCGCCGCTAGCGGGGTAGCCAAAAACATTCAGTACTTC.

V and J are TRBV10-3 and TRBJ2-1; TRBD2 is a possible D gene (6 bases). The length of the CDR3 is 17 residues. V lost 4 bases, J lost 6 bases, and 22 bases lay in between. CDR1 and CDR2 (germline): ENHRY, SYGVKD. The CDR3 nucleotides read TGTGCCATCAGTGCTCGAGATCGGGGGATCGGGGGCAATGAGCAGTTCTTC. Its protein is CAISARDRGIGGNEQFF.

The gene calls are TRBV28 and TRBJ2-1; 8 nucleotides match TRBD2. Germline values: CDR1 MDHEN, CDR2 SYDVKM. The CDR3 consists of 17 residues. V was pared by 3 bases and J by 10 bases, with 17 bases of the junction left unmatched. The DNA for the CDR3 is TGTGCCAGCAGTTTTAGGTTTCGACTAGCGCCCCCCTCGGAGCAGTTCTTC. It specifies CASSFRFRLAPPSEQFF.

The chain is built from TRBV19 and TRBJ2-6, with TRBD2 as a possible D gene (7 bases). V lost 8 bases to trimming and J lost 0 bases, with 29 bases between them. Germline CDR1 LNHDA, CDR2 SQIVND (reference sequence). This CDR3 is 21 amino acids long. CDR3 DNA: TGTGCCAGTGTCCTCCAGGGACGGGGGGCTTATACCCCCTCTGGGGCCAACGTCCTGACTTTC. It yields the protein CASVLQGRGAYTPSGANVLTF.

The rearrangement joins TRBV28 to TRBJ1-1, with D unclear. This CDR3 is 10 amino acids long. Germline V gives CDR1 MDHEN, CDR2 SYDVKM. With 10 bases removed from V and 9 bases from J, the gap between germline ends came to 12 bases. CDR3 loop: CATHATKAFF. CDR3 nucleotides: TGTGCCACCCACGCTACGAAAGCTTTCTTT.

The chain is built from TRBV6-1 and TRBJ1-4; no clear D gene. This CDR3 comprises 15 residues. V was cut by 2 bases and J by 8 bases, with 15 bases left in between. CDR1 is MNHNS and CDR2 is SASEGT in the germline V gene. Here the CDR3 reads CASSEFPVGGEKLFF. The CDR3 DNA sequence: TGTGCCAGCAGTGAATTTCCCGTAGGAGGGGAAAAACTGTTTTTT.

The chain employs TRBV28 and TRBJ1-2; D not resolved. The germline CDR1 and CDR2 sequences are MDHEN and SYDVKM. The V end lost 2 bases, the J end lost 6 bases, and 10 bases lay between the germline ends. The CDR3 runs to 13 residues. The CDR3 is CASSLPQVHGYTF. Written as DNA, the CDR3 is TGTGCCAGCAGTTTACCCCAGGTCCATGGCTACACCTTC.

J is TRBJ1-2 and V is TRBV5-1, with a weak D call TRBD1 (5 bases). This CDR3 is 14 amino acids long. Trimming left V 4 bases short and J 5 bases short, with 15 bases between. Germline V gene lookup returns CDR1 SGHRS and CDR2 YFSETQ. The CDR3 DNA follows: TGCGCCAGCAGCCCCGTCACAGGAGAGTATGGCTACACCTTC. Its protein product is CASSPVTGEYGYTF.

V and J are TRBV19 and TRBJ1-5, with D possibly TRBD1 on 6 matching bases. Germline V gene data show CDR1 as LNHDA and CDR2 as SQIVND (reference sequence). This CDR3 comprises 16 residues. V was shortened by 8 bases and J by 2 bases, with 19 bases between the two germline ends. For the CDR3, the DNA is TGTGCCAGTTTAAGGGACACTACCCGAGGCAATCAGCCCCAGCATTTT. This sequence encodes CASLRDTTRGNQPQHF.

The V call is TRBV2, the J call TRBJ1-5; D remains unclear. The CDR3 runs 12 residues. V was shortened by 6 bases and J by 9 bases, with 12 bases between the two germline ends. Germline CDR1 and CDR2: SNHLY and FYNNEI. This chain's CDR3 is CASRPGNLPQHF. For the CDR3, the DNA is TGTGCCAGCAGGCCGGGGAATTTGCCCCAGCATTTT.

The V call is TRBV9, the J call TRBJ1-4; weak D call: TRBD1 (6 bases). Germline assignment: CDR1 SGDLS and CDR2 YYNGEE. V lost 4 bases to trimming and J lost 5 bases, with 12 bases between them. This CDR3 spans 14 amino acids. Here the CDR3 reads CASSRDTLNEKLFF. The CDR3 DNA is TGTGCCAGCAGCCGGGACACACTAAATGAAAAACTGTTTTTT. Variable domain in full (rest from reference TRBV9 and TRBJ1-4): DSGVTQTPKHLITATGQRVTLRCSPRSGDLSVYWYQQSLDQGLQFLIQYYNGEERAKGNILERFSAQQFPDLHSELNLSSLELGDSALYFCASSRDTLNEKLFFGSGTQLSVL.

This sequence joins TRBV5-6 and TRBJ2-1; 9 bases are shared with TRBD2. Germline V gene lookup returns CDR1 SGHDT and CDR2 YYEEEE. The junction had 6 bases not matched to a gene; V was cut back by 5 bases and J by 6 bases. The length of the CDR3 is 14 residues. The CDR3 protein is CASSVAGAFNEQFF. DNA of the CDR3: TGTGCCAGCAGTGTAGCGGGAGCATTCAATGAGCAGTTCTTC.

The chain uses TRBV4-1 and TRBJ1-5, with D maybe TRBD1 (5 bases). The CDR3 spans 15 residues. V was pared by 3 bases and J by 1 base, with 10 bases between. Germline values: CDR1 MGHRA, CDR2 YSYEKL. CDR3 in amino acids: CASSQTDTSNQPQHF. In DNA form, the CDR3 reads TGCGCCAGCAGCCAGACGGACACAAGCAATCAGCCCCAGCATTTT.

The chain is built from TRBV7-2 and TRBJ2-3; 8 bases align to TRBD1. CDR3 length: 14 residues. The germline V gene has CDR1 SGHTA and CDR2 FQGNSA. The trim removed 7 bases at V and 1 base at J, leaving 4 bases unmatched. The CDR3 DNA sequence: TGTGCCAGCACCCTGACAGGGGGCACAGATACGCAGTATTTT. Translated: CASTLTGGTDTQYF.

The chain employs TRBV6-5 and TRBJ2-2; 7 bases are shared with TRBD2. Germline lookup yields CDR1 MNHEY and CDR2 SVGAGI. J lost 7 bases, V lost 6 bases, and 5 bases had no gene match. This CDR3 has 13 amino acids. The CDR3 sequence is CASRPGLVGELFF. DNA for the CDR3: TGTGCCAGCAGACCCGGACTAGTCGGGGAGCTGTTTTTT.